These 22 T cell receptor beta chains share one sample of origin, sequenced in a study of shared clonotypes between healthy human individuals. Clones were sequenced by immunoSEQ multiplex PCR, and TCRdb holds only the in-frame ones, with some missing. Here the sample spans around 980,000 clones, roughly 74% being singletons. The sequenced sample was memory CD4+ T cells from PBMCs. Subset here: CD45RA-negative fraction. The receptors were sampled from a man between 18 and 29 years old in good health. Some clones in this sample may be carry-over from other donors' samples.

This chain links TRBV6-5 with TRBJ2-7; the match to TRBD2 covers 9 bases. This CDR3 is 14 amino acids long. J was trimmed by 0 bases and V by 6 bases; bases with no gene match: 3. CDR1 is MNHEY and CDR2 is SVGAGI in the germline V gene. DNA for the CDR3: TGTGCCAGCAGACTACTAGCGGGCTCCTACGAGCAGTACTTC. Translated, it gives CASRLLAGSYEQYF.

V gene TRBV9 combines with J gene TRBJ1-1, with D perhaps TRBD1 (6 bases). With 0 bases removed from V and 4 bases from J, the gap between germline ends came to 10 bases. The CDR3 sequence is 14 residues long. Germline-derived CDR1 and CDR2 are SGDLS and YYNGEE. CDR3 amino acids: CASSVVPGATEAFF. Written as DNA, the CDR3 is TGTGCCAGCAGCGTAGTTCCGGGGGCCACTGAAGCTTTCTTT.

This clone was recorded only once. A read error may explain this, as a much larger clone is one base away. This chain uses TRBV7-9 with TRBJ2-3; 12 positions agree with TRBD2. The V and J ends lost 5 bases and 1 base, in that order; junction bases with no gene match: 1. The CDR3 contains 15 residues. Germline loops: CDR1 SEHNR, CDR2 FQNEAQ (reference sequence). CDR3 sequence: CASSRTSGGTDTQYF. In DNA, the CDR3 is TGTGCCAGCAGCAGGACTAGCGGGGGCACAGATACGCAGTATTTT.

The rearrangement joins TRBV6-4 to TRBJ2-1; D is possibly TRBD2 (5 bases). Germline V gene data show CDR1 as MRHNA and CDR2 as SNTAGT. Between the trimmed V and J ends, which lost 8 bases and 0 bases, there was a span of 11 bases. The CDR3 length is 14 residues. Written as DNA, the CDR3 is TGTGCCAGCCGAGCGGAGTACTCCTACAATGAGCAGTTCTTC. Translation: CASRAEYSYNEQFF.

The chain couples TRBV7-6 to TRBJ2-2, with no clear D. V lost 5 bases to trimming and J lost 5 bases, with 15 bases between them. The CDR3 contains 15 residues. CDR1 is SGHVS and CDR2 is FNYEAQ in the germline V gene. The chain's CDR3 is CASSGRKQWTGELFF. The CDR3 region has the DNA TGTGCCAGCAGCGGAAGAAAACAATGGACCGGGGAGCTGTTTTTT. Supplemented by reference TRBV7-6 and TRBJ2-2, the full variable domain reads GAGVSQSPRYKVTKRGQDVALRCDPISGHVSLYWYRQALGQGPEFLTYFNYEAQQDKSGLPNDRFSAERPEGSISTLTIQRTEQRDSAMYRCASSGRKQWTGELFFGEGSRLTVL.

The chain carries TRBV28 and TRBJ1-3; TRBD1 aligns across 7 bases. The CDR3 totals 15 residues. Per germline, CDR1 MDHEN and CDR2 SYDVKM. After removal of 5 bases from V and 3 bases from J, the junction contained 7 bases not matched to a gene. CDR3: CASSVTGAGGNTIYF. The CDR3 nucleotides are TGTGCCAGCAGTGTAACAGGGGCGGGTGGAAACACCATATATTTT.

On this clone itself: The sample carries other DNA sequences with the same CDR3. The DNA for the CDR3 is TGCGCCAGCAGCTCACATTACGAGCAGTACTTC. Translation gives CASSSHYEQYF. The V call is TRBV5-1, the J call TRBJ2-7; the D is unclear. V shed 3 bases and J shed 4 bases, with 5 bases lying between them. The CDR3 contains 11 residues. From germline, CDR1 is SGHRS and CDR2 YFSETQ.

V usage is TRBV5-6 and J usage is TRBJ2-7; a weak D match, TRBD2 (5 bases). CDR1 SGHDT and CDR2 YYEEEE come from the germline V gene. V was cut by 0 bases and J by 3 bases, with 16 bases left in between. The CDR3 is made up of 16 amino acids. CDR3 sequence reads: CASSLVGLGVRYEQYF. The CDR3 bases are TGTGCCAGCAGCTTGGTAGGTCTGGGAGTTCGCTACGAGCAGTACTTC.

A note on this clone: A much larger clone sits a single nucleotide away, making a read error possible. The DNA for the CDR3 is TGTGCCAGCAGTGAAGGGTACGGGCAGTACTTC. It is translated as CASSEGYGQYF. The rearrangement joins TRBV6-1 to TRBJ2-7, with D unresolved. The CDR3 consists of 11 residues. Germline V gives CDR1 MNHNS, CDR2 SASEGT.

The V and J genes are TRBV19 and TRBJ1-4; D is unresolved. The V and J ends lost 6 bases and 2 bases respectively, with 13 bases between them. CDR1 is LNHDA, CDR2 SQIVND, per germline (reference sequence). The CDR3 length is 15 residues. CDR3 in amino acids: CASRATRGTNEKLFF. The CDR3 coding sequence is TGTGCCAGTAGGGCCACCCGGGGTACTAATGAAAAACTGTTTTTT.

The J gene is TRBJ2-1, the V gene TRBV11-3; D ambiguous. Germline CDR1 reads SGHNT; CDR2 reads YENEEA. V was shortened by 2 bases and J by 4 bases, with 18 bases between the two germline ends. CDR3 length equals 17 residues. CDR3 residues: CASSLRRALESYNEQFF. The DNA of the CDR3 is TGTGCCAGCAGCTTAAGACGGGCCCTCGAGTCTTACAATGAGCAGTTCTTC.

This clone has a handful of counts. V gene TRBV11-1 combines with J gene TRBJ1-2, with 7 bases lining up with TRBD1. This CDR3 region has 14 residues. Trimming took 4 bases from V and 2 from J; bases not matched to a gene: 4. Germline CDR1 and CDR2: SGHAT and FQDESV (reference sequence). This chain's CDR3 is CASSSSGGNYGYTF. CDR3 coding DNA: TGTGCCAGCAGCTCGTCAGGGGGAAACTATGGCTACACCTTC.

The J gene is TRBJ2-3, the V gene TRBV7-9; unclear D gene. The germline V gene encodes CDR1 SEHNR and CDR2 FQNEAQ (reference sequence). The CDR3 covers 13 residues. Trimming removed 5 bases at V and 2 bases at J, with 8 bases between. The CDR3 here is CASSRRDTDTQYF. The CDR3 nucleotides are TGTGCCAGCAGCCGTAGAGACACAGATACGCAGTATTTT.

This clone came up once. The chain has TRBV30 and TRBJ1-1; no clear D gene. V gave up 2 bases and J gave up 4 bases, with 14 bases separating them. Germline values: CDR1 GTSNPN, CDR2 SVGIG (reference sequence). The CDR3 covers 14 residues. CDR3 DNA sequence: TGTGCCTGGAGTCCGGGCCTCAGAACCACTGAAGCTTTCTTT. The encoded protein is CAWSPGLRTTEAFF.

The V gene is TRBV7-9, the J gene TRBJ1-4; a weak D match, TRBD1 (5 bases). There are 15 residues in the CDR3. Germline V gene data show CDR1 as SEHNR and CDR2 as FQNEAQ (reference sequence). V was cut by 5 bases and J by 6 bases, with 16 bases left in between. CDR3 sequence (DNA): TGTGCCAGCAGCGCGGGACCGACCTCCGATGAAAAACTGTTTTTT. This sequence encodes CASSAGPTSDEKLFF.

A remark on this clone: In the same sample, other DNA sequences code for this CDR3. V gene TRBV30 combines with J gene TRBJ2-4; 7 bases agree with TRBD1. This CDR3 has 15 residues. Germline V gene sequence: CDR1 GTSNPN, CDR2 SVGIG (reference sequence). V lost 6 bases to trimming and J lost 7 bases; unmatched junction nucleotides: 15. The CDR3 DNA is TGTGCCTGCTTACACCGACAGGGTGATGGGAACATTCAGTACTTC. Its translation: CACLHRQGDGNIQYF.

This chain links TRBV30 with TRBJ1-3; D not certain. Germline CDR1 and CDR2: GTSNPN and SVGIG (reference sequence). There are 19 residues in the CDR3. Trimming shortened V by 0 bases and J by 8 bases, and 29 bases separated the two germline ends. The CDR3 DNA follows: TGTGCCTGGAGTGTACTCGATCCCCATCAGAAGGGTTTTTTACACACCATATATTTT. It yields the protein CAWSVLDPHQKGFLHTIYF.

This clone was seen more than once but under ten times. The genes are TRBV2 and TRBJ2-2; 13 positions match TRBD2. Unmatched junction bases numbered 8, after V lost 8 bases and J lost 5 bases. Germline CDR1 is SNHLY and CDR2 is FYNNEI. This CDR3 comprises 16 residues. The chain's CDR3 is CASGRTSGSGTGELFF. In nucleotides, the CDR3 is TGTGCCAGCGGTAGGACTAGCGGGAGTGGTACCGGGGAGCTGTTTTTT.

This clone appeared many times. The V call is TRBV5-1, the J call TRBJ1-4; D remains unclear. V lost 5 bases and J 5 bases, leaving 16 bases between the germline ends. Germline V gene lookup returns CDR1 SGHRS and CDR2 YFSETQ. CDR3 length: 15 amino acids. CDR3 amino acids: CASSTGDSANEKLFF. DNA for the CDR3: TGCGCCAGCAGTACTGGGGATTCAGCAAATGAAAAACTGTTTTTT.

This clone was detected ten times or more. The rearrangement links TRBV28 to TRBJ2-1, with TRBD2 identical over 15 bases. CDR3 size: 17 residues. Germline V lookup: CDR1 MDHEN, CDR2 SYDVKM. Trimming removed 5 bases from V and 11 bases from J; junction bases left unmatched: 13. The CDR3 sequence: CASSLPGLAGGAGQQFF. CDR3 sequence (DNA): TGTGCCAGCAGTCTCCCGGGACTAGCGGGAGGAGCGGGACAGCAGTTCTTC.

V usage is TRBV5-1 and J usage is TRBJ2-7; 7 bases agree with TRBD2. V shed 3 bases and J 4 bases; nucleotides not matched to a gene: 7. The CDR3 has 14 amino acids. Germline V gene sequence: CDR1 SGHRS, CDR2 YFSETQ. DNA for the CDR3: TGCGCCAGCAGCTGGGGGGGTTCCCAGTACGAGCAGTACTTC. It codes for CASSWGGSQYEQYF. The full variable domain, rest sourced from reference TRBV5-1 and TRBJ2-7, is KAGVTQTPRYLIKTRGQQVTLSCSPISGHRSVSWYQQTPGQGLQFLFEYFSETQRNKGNFPGRFSGRQFSNSRSEMNVSTLELGDSALYLCASSWGGSQYEQYFGPGTRLTVT.

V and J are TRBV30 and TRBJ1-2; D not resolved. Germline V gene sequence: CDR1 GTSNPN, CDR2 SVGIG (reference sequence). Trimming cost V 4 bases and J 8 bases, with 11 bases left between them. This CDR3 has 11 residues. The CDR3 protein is CAWKLVRGYTF. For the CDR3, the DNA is TGTGCCTGGAAATTGGTACGCGGCTACACCTTC.